The source of this T cell receptor (beta chain) is a study of blood T cell repertoires in COVID-19. Looking at the study overall: Acute-phase and convalescent COVID-19 samples originated in the United States, Italy and Spain. Sample material is recorded as cDNA or gDNA derived from T cells, B-cell-depleted T cells, or PBMCs.

Using immunoSEQ multiplex PCR, the repertoire was profiled, and TCRdb retains in-frame clones only, with some absent. This table has 90,000 to 120,000 clones, more than 70% appearing once. This CDR3 region has 16 residues. V lost 4 bases, J lost 5 bases, and 13 bases stayed unmatched. Germline CDR1 and CDR2: LGHNA and YSLEER. This TCR derives from a human donor in a cohort sampled during active COVID-19. The chain is built from TRBV4-3 and TRBJ2-5; 7 nucleotides line up with TRBD2. The sequencing sample was made of peripheral blood. This CDR3 is CASSLDLAGAGETQYF. The CDR3 DNA follows: TGCGCCAGCAGCCTCGATCTGGCGGGAGCGGGTGAGACCCAGTACTTC.